There are a few counts of the clone carrying this T cell receptor (beta chain). Its antigen is still unknown. CDR1 is SGHTA and CDR2 is FQGTGA in the germline V gene. Trimming cost V 5 bases and J 3 bases, with 10 bases left between them. The CDR3 covers 13 residues. This sample was included in a study of T cell repertoires in cytomegalovirus infection. At the level of the study: A matching HLA type, together with CMV infection, was signaled by public TCR beta signatures.

TCRdb processed the reads anew with MiXCR; each CDR3 protein has one entry. This sample yields a few hundred thousand distinct CDR3 sequences, of which more than 30% are seen a single time; roughly a sixth belongs to the top ten. The TCR comes from a human donor in good health (CMV status not recorded). Some clones in this sample may be carry-over from other donors' samples. The chain carries TRBV7-3 and TRBJ1-1; D remains ambiguous. The specimen was cultured PBMCs, collected from culture after CMV antigen stimulation. The CDR3 DNA sequence: TGTGCCAGCAGCCCAATACCGGACACTGAAGCTTTCTTT. Translating it yields CASSPIPDTEAFF.